The 21 T cell receptor beta chains in this list originate from one sample, sequenced in a study of cytomegalovirus exposure and HLA in healthy donors. Sequencing used immunoSEQ multiplex PCR; TCRdb keeps in-frame clones, though not all of them. Counted here are over 150,000 clones, roughly 88% occurring once; the ten biggest clones make up about an eighth. Sequenced sample: PBMCs. These receptors came from a woman in her twenties or thirties in good health and CMV-seropositive.

The chain couples TRBV27 to TRBJ2-1; 7 bases map to TRBD2. The V segment lost 4 bases and the J segment 8 bases; nucleotides outside the gene matches: 14. CDR3 length equals 16 residues. Per the germline V gene, CDR1 is MNHEY and CDR2 is SMNVEV (reference sequence). DNA of the CDR3: TGTGCCAGCAGTTCCACGACCCGGGGGGTTTTCGATGAGCAGTTCTTC. Its translation is CASSSTTRGVFDEQFF.

The J gene is TRBJ2-1, the V gene TRBV9; 8 positions agree with TRBD2. With 4 bases clipped from V and 8 bases from J, the junction kept 8 bases outside the gene matches. Germline CDR1 reads SGDLS; CDR2 reads YYNGEE. The CDR3 runs to 14 residues. CDR3 nucleotide sequence: TGTGCCAGCAGCTTTTCTTCTAGCGGGCATGAGCAGTTCTTC. Translation gives CASSFSSSGHEQFF.

This clone was counted between two and nine times. The genes are TRBV9 and TRBJ1-2; D is uncertain. The germline gives CDR1 SGDLS, CDR2 YYNGEE. The CDR3 runs to 13 residues. V was cut by 3 bases and J by 4 bases, with 10 bases left in between. Here the CDR3 reads CASSASDLYGYTF. CDR3 sequence (DNA): TGTGCCAGCAGCGCCTCAGATCTCTATGGCTACACCTTC.

This clone is a singleton in its sample. This chain links TRBV7-2 with TRBJ2-5; the D gene is possibly TRBD2 (6 bases). The CDR3 consists of 10 residues. V dropped 11 bases and J dropped 2 bases, with 6 bases sitting between them. CDR1 SGHTA and CDR2 FQGNSA come from the germline V gene. The CDR3 sequence: CAAGQETQYF. For the CDR3, the DNA is TGTGCCGCGGGGCAAGAGACCCAGTACTTC.

The CDR3 here is CASSSRGNQPQHF. For the CDR3, the DNA is TGCGCCAGCAGTAGCAGGGGCAATCAGCCCCAGCATTTT. This rearrangement joins TRBV4-1 to TRBJ1-5; D possibly corresponds to TRBD1 (5 bases). The germline V and J ends were trimmed by 6 bases and 2 bases, with 8 bases remaining between them. Germline loops: CDR1 MGHRA, CDR2 YSYEKL. CDR3 length: 13 amino acids.

V is TRBV6-1 and J is TRBJ2-1; a possible D gene is TRBD1 (5 bases). The germline V gene has CDR1 MNHNS and CDR2 SASEGT. V lost 3 bases and J lost 10, with 13 bases in between. CDR3 length equals 13 residues. In DNA, the CDR3 is TGTGCCAGCAGTGAGCGAGAGACAGCCGAGCAGTTCTTC. Protein product: CASSERETAEQFF.

The chain links TRBV19 to TRBJ2-7; TRBD1 agrees at 7 bases. Germline CDR1 and CDR2: LNHDA and SQIVND (reference sequence). CDR3 length: 16 residues. J gave up 0 bases and V 5 bases, and 10 bases lay outside the gene matches. DNA for the CDR3: TGTGCCAGTAGTGCGTCCCGGGACAGTCGCTCCTACGAGCAGTACTTC. Translation: CASSASRDSRSYEQYF.

V usage is TRBV15 and J usage is TRBJ2-7, with 9 bases that match TRBD1. The CDR3 runs 14 residues. Germline CDR1 LNHNV, CDR2 YYDKDF (reference sequence). Trimming took 4 bases from V and 5 from J; bases not matched to a gene: 6. CDR3 coding DNA: TGTGCCACCAGCACGCGACAGGGGGTGGACGAGCAGTACTTC. Amino acid sequence: CATSTRQGVDEQYF.

The chain recombines TRBV2 with TRBJ1-1; perhaps TRBD1 as D (5 bases). The CDR3 runs 14 residues. Germline CDR1 is SNHLY and CDR2 is FYNNEI. With 5 bases removed from V and 5 bases from J, the gap between germline ends came to 15 bases. The CDR3 bases are TGTGCCAGCAGTAAGCGGGAAGGGGCGACTGAAGCTTTCTTT. It codes for CASSKREGATEAFF.

V is TRBV30 and J is TRBJ1-2; D might be TRBD1 (5 bases). V lost 2 bases and J lost 8, with 12 bases in between. From germline, CDR1 is GTSNPN and CDR2 SVGIG (reference sequence). This CDR3 has 12 residues. The DNA of the CDR3 is TGTGCCTGGAGTACGGGGGACCTCGGCTACACCTTC. Protein: CAWSTGDLGYTF.

J is TRBJ1-1 and V is TRBV28; the D is unclear. The CDR3 extends over 13 amino acids. Germline assignment: CDR1 MDHEN and CDR2 SYDVKM. V lost 6 bases, J lost 7 bases, and 15 bases lay in between. CDR3 sequence: CASSPLGGSEAFF. In DNA form, the CDR3 reads TGTGCCAGCAGCCCTTTGGGCGGGAGTGAAGCTTTCTTT.

This chain joins TRBV5-1 and TRBJ2-1, with 7 positions matching TRBD2. CDR1 and CDR2 from the germline V gene are SGHRS and YFSETQ. Losses at the gene ends were 5 bases for V and 0 bases for J; bases not matched to a gene: 5. The length of the CDR3 is 15 residues. The CDR3 DNA is TGCGCCAGCAGATGGAGCGGGGACTCCTACAATGAGCAGTTCTTC. It encodes CASRWSGDSYNEQFF. Using reference TRBV5-1 and TRBJ2-1 for the parts outside the CDR3, the full variable domain is KAGVTQTPRYLIKTRGQQVTLSCSPISGHRSVSWYQQTPGQGLQFLFEYFSETQRNKGNFPGRFSGRQFSNSRSEMNVSTLELGDSALYLCASRWSGDSYNEQFFGPGTRLTVL.

The rearrangement links TRBV28 to TRBJ1-2; 9 nucleotides align to TRBD1. J gave up 8 bases and V 6 bases, and 10 bases lay outside the gene matches. CDR3 size: 14 residues. The V gene's germline CDR1 is MDHEN and CDR2 SYDVKM. CDR3 sequence reads: CASRVGQGLRGYTF. In DNA form, the CDR3 reads TGTGCCAGCAGGGTGGGACAGGGTTTAAGAGGCTACACCTTC.

This clone was detected a few times. J is TRBJ2-3 and V is TRBV6-1; D possibly corresponds to TRBD1 (6 bases). CDR1 and CDR2 (germline): MNHNS, SASEGT. The CDR3 contains 15 residues. Deletions cut 3 bases from V and 2 bases from J, with 12 bases between. The CDR3 DNA reads as TGTGCCAGCAGTGACATGACAGGACTCACAGATACGCAGTATTTT. Protein product: CASSDMTGLTDTQYF.

The chain couples TRBV29-1 to TRBJ2-1, with a tentative D call TRBD2 (5 bases). The CDR3 is made up of 14 amino acids. V was shortened by 4 bases and J by 9 bases, with 19 bases between the two germline ends. Germline V gene lookup returns CDR1 SQVTM and CDR2 ANQGSEA. CDR3 sequence reads: CSVVMAGAIAEQFF. The CDR3 DNA sequence: TGCAGCGTTGTAATGGCGGGCGCAATAGCTGAGCAGTTCTTC.

This clone was recorded once. The chain joins TRBV7-9 to TRBJ1-5, with D perhaps TRBD1 (5 bases). The germline V gene has CDR1 SEHNR and CDR2 FQNEAQ (reference sequence). Trimming stripped 0 bases from V and 6 bases from J, with 18 bases between. This CDR3 has 17 residues. The CDR3 spells CASSLAVGGGASQPQHF. The DNA of the CDR3 is TGTGCCAGCAGCTTAGCGGTAGGCGGAGGGGCGAGTCAGCCCCAGCATTTT. The full variable domain, rest sourced from reference TRBV7-9 and TRBJ1-5, is DTGVSQNPRHKITKRGQNVTFRCDPISEHNRLYWYRQTLGQGPEFLTYFQNEAQLEKSRLLSDRFSAERPKGSFSTLEIQRTEQGDSAMYLCASSLAVGGGASQPQHFGDGTRLSIL.

The chain couples TRBV11-1 to TRBJ1-1, with D perhaps matching TRBD1 (6 bases). This CDR3 has 16 residues. Trimming stripped 5 bases from V and 0 bases from J, with 16 bases between. Germline V lookup: CDR1 SGHAT, CDR2 FQDESV (reference sequence). CDR3 sequence reads: CASSPTPGQMNTEAFF. The CDR3 DNA follows: TGTGCCAGCAGCCCTACCCCGGGACAAATGAACACTGAAGCTTTCTTT.

The chain employs TRBV29-1 and TRBJ2-1; 10 positions match TRBD2. This CDR3 has 12 residues. V dropped 4 bases and J dropped 10; count of bases not matched to a gene: 4. The germline V gene has CDR1 SQVTM and CDR2 ANQGSEA. The CDR3: CSVVAGGIEQFF. CDR3 coding DNA: TGCAGCGTTGTAGCGGGAGGTATCGAGCAGTTCTTC.

This chain's CDR3 is CAIKRDTQETQYF. In nucleotides, the CDR3 is TGTGCCATCAAACGGGACACCCAAGAGACCCAGTACTTC. The rearrangement joins TRBV10-3 to TRBJ2-5; weak D call: TRBD1 (6 bases). Per germline, CDR1 ENHRY and CDR2 SYGVKD. This CDR3 spans 13 amino acids. V dropped 7 bases and J dropped 1 base, with 10 bases sitting between them.

The V and J genes are TRBV27 and TRBJ2-7; D possibly corresponds to TRBD2 (6 bases). The germline V gene encodes CDR1 MNHEY and CDR2 SMNVEV (reference sequence). Trimming cost V 3 bases and J 7 bases, with 10 bases left between them. This CDR3 is built from 12 residues. The CDR3 DNA reads as TGTGCCAGCAGTTTTCGGGGAGGTGAGCAGTACTTC. This sequence encodes CASSFRGGEQYF.

This chain connects TRBV7-3 to TRBJ2-3; 7 bases fit TRBD2. Trimming removed 5 bases from V and 4 bases from J; junction bases left unmatched: 3. Germline V CDR1 and CDR2: SGHTA, FQGTGA. The length of the CDR3 is 13 residues. This chain's CDR3 is CASSPGLADTQYF. The CDR3 bases are TGTGCCAGCAGCCCAGGACTAGCAGATACGCAGTATTTT.